Shown below are 27 T cell receptor beta chains from a single sample sequenced in a study of CD8 T cells in Susac syndrome. The RNA, roughly 0.45 to 1 ug, was put through reverse transcription using random hexamers. One entry per CDR3 protein, called by TCRdb with MiXCR from the immunoSEQ multiplex PCR reads. The sample contains hundreds of thousands of distinct CDR3 sequences, 95% of which appear only once. The specimen was CD4+ T cells from PBMCs. These receptors all stem from a human donor with multiple sclerosis.

The J gene is TRBJ2-6, the V gene TRBV4-2; 11 bases agree with TRBD1. The CDR3 totals 19 residues. The germline V gene encodes CDR1 LGHNA and CDR2 YNFKEQ. V gave up 3 bases and J gave up 4 bases; unmatched junction bases: 11. The CDR3 region is CASSHSGDRGNPGANVLTF. The CDR3 bases are TGTGCCAGCAGCCACTCGGGGGACAGGGGGAATCCCGGGGCCAACGTCCTGACTTTC.

The CDR3, as DNA: TGTGCCAGCAGCCAAGTTGTGGGACCACCCAGAACAGATACGCAGTATTTT. This codes for CASSQVVGPPRTDTQYF. The rearrangement links TRBV3-1 to TRBJ2-3; either TRBD1 or TRBD2 may fit D (5 bases each). With 1 base removed from V and 3 bases from J, the gap between germline ends came to 17 bases. Germline V gene data show CDR1 as LGHDT and CDR2 as YNNKEL (reference sequence). The CDR3 totals 17 residues.

The rearrangement uses TRBV3-1 and TRBJ2-1; D unclear. CDR1 is LGHDT and CDR2 is YNNKEL in the germline V gene (reference sequence). The ends were cut back, 4 bases at V and 7 bases at J, with 11 bases in the middle. The length of the CDR3 is 13 residues. The CDR3 sequence: CASSPKLRNEQFF. In nucleotides, the CDR3 is TGTGCCAGCAGCCCCAAACTACGGAATGAGCAGTTCTTC.

V and J are TRBV20-1 and TRBJ2-7, with TRBD1 matching over 9 bases. J was trimmed by 5 bases and V by 6 bases; bases with no gene match: 11. CDR1 is DFQATT, CDR2 SNEGSKA, per germline (reference sequence). This CDR3 has 14 residues. Here the CDR3 DNA reads TGCAGTGCCAACCCCGGGACAGGGCGCGACGAGCAGTACTTC. Protein sequence: CSANPGTGRDEQYF.

This clonotype has just one count. V and J are TRBV24-1 and TRBJ2-2; D gene unclear. Germline CDR1 KGHDR, CDR2 SFDVKD. The CDR3 runs to 14 residues. Trimming left V 3 bases short and J 7 bases short, with 11 bases between. The CDR3 DNA reads as TGTGCCACCAGTGATCCCGGACCAGGCGGGGAGCTGTTTTTT. Residues: CATSDPGPGGELFF.

This chain joins TRBV30 and TRBJ1-2, with D maybe TRBD1 (5 bases). The CDR3 spans 13 residues. V gave up 0 bases and J gave up 4 bases, with 9 bases separating them. Germline V lookup: CDR1 GTSNPN, CDR2 SVGIG (reference sequence). The DNA of the CDR3 is TGTGCCTGGAGTGTACGAACAGGCTATGGCTACACCTTC. It encodes CAWSVRTGYGYTF.

The J gene is TRBJ2-3, the V gene TRBV12-5; D may be TRBD1 (8 bases). The CDR3 has 19 residues. Germline CDR1 reads LGHNT; CDR2 reads FRNRAP. V lost 3 bases and J lost 2, with 24 bases in between. CDR3 bases: TGTGCTAGTGGTTTCTGGGAGGGCTTAGGGACAGGAACCACAGATACGCAGTATTTT. Translation: CASGFWEGLGTGTTDTQYF. Variable domain in full (rest from reference TRBV12-5 and TRBJ2-3): DARVTQTPRHKVTEMGQEVTMRCQPILGHNTVFWYRQTMMQGLELLAYFRNRAPLDDSGMPKDRFSAEMPDATLATLKIQPSEPRDSAVYFCASGFWEGLGTGTTDTQYFGPGTRLTVL.

CDR3 nucleotides: TGCAGTGCTAGCCCCAATGAGCAGTTCTTC. Translated, it gives CSASPNEQFF. The V call is TRBV20-1, the J call TRBJ2-1, with no clear D. Per germline, CDR1 DFQATT and CDR2 SNEGSKA (reference sequence). The V end lost 3 bases, the J end lost 6 bases, and 3 bases lay between the germline ends. The length of the CDR3 is 10 residues.

This sequence joins TRBV9 and TRBJ1-2; no definite D call. CDR3 length equals 17 residues. Trimming took off 3 bases at V and 3 bases at J, with 21 bases between the two ends. The V gene's germline CDR1 is SGDLS and CDR2 YYNGEE. The CDR3 DNA reads TGTGCCAGCAGCGCATCCGGGATACCAAGAGGTGACTATGGCTACACCTTC. Translating gives CASSASGIPRGDYGYTF.

The CDR3 nucleotides read TGCAGTGCTGGACTAGCGGGAGATTACGAGCAGTACTTC. This gives the protein CSAGLAGDYEQYF. The gene calls are TRBV20-1 and TRBJ2-7, with 13 bases that match TRBD2. Germline V gene lookup returns CDR1 DFQATT and CDR2 SNEGSKA (reference sequence). The V and J ends lost 5 bases and 4 bases, in that order; junction bases with no gene match: 2. The CDR3 covers 13 residues.

This chain links TRBV7-9 with TRBJ2-3; D perhaps matches TRBD2 (5 bases). The CDR3 spans 16 residues. Trimming removed 3 bases from V and 0 bases from J, with 13 bases in between. Germline V lookup: CDR1 SEHNR, CDR2 FQNEAQ (reference sequence). CDR3 protein: CASSFQAASSTDTQYF. The CDR3 coding sequence is TGTGCCAGCAGCTTCCAAGCGGCCAGTAGCACAGATACGCAGTATTTT.

The chain uses TRBV20-1 and TRBJ2-5, with 15 bases matching TRBD2. Trimming cost V 3 bases and J 4 bases; bases outside gene matches: 6. The CDR3 consists of 16 residues. The germline V gene encodes CDR1 DFQATT and CDR2 SNEGSKA (reference sequence). The CDR3 loop reads CSASRGLAGGAETQYF. The CDR3 DNA is TGCAGTGCTAGCCGCGGACTAGCGGGAGGGGCAGAGACCCAGTACTTC.

This chain connects TRBV5-1 to TRBJ2-5; possible D gene TRBD2, 6 bases. The CDR3 is 17 residues long. Germline V gene lookup returns CDR1 SGHRS and CDR2 YFSETQ. The ends were cut back, 1 base at V and 1 base at J, with 17 bases in the middle. The CDR3 is CASSLFSPGRSQETQYF. The CDR3 coding sequence is TGCGCCAGCAGCTTGTTTAGTCCGGGGAGGAGCCAAGAGACCCAGTACTTC.

The V and J genes are TRBV7-3 and TRBJ2-7; D is unresolved. With 2 bases removed from V and 7 bases from J, the gap between germline ends came to 15 bases. The length of the CDR3 is 14 residues. CDR1 is SGHTA, CDR2 FQGTGA, per germline. The CDR3 region has the DNA TGTGCCAGCAGCTTACAGGCCTCCTTGGGGGAGCAGTACTTC. Its protein is CASSLQASLGEQYF.

This chain uses TRBV30 with TRBJ2-1, with 8 nucleotides matching TRBD2. Germline values: CDR1 GTSNPN, CDR2 SVGIG (reference sequence). The length of the CDR3 is 14 residues. Germline trimming cut 1 base from V and 7 bases from J; bases unmatched to any gene: 6. The CDR3 coding sequence is TGTGCCTGGAGTGAATTAGCGGGAAGGAATGAGCAGTTCTTC. Amino acids: CAWSELAGRNEQFF.

This clonotype was detected only once. This rearrangement joins TRBV28 to TRBJ2-5; possibly TRBD2 for D (6 bases). The CDR3 has 13 amino acids. V lost 2 bases, J lost 5 bases, and 9 bases lay in between. Germline assignment: CDR1 MDHEN and CDR2 SYDVKM. The CDR3 DNA sequence: TGTGCCAGCAGTTTAAGGGGACTTGAGACCCAGTACTTC. Amino acids: CASSLRGLETQYF.

The J gene is TRBJ1-1, the V gene TRBV3-1; D gene ambiguous. V lost 2 bases, J lost 6 bases, and 13 bases lay in between. Per germline, CDR1 LGHDT and CDR2 YNNKEL (reference sequence). This CDR3 has 14 residues. The CDR3 DNA reads as TGTGCCAGCAGCCAACTGAACTCAGGAGCTGAAGCTTTCTTT. This sequence encodes CASSQLNSGAEAFF. The variable domain in full, completed from reference TRBV3-1 and TRBJ1-1, reads DTAVSQTPKYLVTQMGNDKSIKCEQNLGHDTMYWYKQDSKKFLKIMFSYNNKELIINETVPNRFSPKSPDKAHLNLHINSLELGDSAVYFCASSQLNSGAEAFFGQGTRLTVV.

The rearrangement links TRBV24-1 to TRBJ2-3; a possible D gene is TRBD1 (6 bases). V lost 5 bases to trimming and J lost 1 base, with 12 bases between them. Germline values: CDR1 KGHDR, CDR2 SFDVKD. This CDR3 has 15 amino acids. For the CDR3, the DNA is TGTGCCACCAGTGTTAGGGGGACGGGCACAGATACGCAGTATTTT. The encoded protein is CATSVRGTGTDTQYF.

This chain uses TRBV7-9 with TRBJ2-7; 8 bases match TRBD1. With 8 bases clipped from V and 3 bases from J, the junction kept 3 bases outside the gene matches. Germline lookup yields CDR1 SEHNR and CDR2 FQNEAQ (reference sequence). This CDR3 is 12 amino acids long. The CDR3 protein is CASGTGGYEQYF. The CDR3 coding sequence is TGTGCCAGCGGAACAGGGGGCTACGAGCAGTACTTC.

The CDR3 DNA follows: TGTGCCAGCAGCTTAACGGGGGGCAGGGGTAACACCGGGGAGCTGTTTTTT. This gives the protein CASSLTGGRGNTGELFF. The J gene is TRBJ2-2, the V gene TRBV7-2; weak D call: TRBD2 (7 bases). Looked up from germline, CDR1 is SGHTA and CDR2 is FQGNSA. The CDR3 is 17 amino acids. V lost 2 bases and J 2 bases, leaving 15 bases between the germline ends.

V usage is TRBV12-3 or TRBV12-4 and J usage is TRBJ1-2; tentatively, D is TRBD1 (5 bases). V was cut by 6 bases and J by 6 bases, with 14 bases left in between. The CDR3 contains 13 residues. The CDR3: CASSGHLGDGYTF. CDR3 sequence (DNA): TGTGCCAGCAGCGGACACTTAGGAGATGGCTACACCTTC.

This chain links TRBV13 with TRBJ2-3, with 8 bases matching TRBD2. This CDR3 contains 16 residues. The germline V gene has CDR1 PRHDT and CDR2 FYEKMQ (reference sequence). J gave up 8 bases and V 1 base, and 11 bases lay outside the gene matches. The CDR3 loop reads CASSLERGGGIGTQYF. The CDR3 DNA is TGTGCCAGCAGCTTAGAACGGGGGGGAGGCATCGGTACGCAGTATTTT. Full variable domain (rest looked up from reference TRBV13 and TRBJ2-3): AAGVIQSPRHLIKEKRETATLKCYPIPRHDTVYWYQQGPGQDPQFLISFYEKMQSDKGSIPDRFSAQQFSDYHSELNMSSLELGDSALYFCASSLERGGGIGTQYFGPGTRLTVL.

The chain links TRBV28 to TRBJ2-5; 9 bases agree with TRBD2. Per the germline V gene, CDR1 is MDHEN and CDR2 is SYDVKM. J was trimmed by 5 bases and V by 2 bases; bases with no gene match: 15. The CDR3 contains 18 residues. In DNA, the CDR3 is TGTGCCAGCAGTTTACGTCTAAGCGGGAGGCCCTCTGTGGAGACCCAGTACTTC. Its translation is CASSLRLSGRPSVETQYF.

This sequence joins TRBV9 and TRBJ2-7; TRBD1 is a possible D gene (6 bases). Germline V CDR1 and CDR2: SGDLS, YYNGEE. Trimming took 0 bases from V and 2 from J, leaving 12 bases between them. CDR3 length: 15 amino acids. CDR3 residues: CASSVGPRGTYEQYF. CDR3 coding DNA: TGTGCCAGCAGCGTAGGTCCCAGGGGTACCTACGAGCAGTACTTC.

The chain links TRBV12-3 or TRBV12-4 to TRBJ2-7, with D unclear. The ends were cut back, 6 bases at V and 1 base at J, with 13 bases in the middle. The CDR3 totals 14 residues. The CDR3 region is CASSHGPRSYEQYF. The DNA of the CDR3 is TGTGCCAGCAGCCACGGGCCTAGGTCCTACGAGCAGTACTTC.

This rearrangement joins TRBV27 to TRBJ2-7; 8 bases fit TRBD2. CDR1 and CDR2 (germline): MNHEY, SMNVEV (reference sequence). The J segment lost 5 bases and the V segment lost 4 bases, leaving 7 bases of the junction unmatched. The CDR3 length is 14 residues. The CDR3 DNA is TGTGCCAGCAGTTCGGGACTAGTCACACACGAGCAGTACTTC. Its protein is CASSSGLVTHEQYF.

J is TRBJ1-2 and V is TRBV2, with unresolved D. Trimming took off 1 base at V and 1 base at J, with 4 bases between the two ends. The CDR3 is 13 residues long. In germline, CDR1 is SNHLY, CDR2 FYNNEI. For the CDR3, the DNA is TGTGCCAGCAGTGAAGGAGTTAACTATGGCTACACCTTC. Encoded protein: CASSEGVNYGYTF.